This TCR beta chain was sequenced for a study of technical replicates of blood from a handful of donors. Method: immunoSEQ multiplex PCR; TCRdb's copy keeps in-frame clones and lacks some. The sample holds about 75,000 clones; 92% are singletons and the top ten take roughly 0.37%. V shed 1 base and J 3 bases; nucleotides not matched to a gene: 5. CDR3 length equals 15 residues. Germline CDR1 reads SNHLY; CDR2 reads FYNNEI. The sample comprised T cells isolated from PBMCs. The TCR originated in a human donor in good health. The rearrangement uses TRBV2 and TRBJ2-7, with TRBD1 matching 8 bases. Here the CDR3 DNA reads TGTGCCAGCAGTGAAGGGACAGGGAAGGTCTACGAGCAGTACTTC. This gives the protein CASSEGTGKVYEQYF. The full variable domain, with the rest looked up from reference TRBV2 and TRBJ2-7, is EPEVTQTPSHQVTQMGQEVILRCVPISNHLYFYWYRQILGQKVEFLVSFYNNEISEKSEIFDDQFSVERPDGSNFTLKIRSTKLEDSAMYFCASSEGTGKVYEQYFGPGTRLTVT.